This TCR beta chain was observed in a study of Ad26.COV2.S vaccination and SARS-CoV-2 variants. Study-level background: Administration of Ad26.COV2.S was intramuscular, either once or twice 56 days apart.

Details on this clone: The target antigen is unknown.

Germline CDR1 is KGHSH and CDR2 is LQKENI. The CDR3 runs 15 residues. V gave up 3 bases and J gave up 5 bases; unmatched junction bases: 8. General study findings and limits: In TCR breadth and depth analyses, total T cell responses may have been underestimated.

Noted treatment: roughly 18 received Ad26.COV2.S at low or high dose, single or two shots; about 5 received placebo; per-sample allocation not given. Samples came from day 63 after the first vaccine or placebo injection. It was Wuhan-strain SARS-CoV-2 spike that the Ad26 vaccine vector expressed. Libraries were prepared by immunoSEQ multiplex PCR; TCRdb keeps only in-frame clonotypes and omits some of them. The sample has about 400,000 clones; approximately 86% are singletons. Specimen: peripheral blood, collected in a trial of Ad26.COV2.S vaccine versus placebo. The TCR comes from a person between 18 and 60 years old who received the Ad26.COV2.S COVID-19 vaccine or a placebo. This chain links TRBV18 with TRBJ2-5, with 8 bases lining up with TRBD1. DNA for the CDR3: TGTGCCAGCTCACCTGTGACAGGGGCCAGCGAGACCCAGTACTTC. Its protein product is CASSPVTGASETQYF.